The 12 T cell receptor beta chains reported below all come from one sample, sequenced in a study of CD8 T cells in ankylosing spondylitis. General observations from the study: Made up of under ten highly homologous variants, a TCR beta motif appeared characteristic of ankylosing spondylitis blood.

MiXCR, applied by TCRdb to the 5' RACE reads, yields one record per CDR3 protein. The sample consists of more than 250,000 distinct CDR3 sequences, 6.5% to 10% of them appearing once. What these receptors recognize is not known. The sample was blood, either unsorted or a sorted T cell fraction (not recorded which). The receptors originated from a male donor with ankylosing spondylitis.

This chain links TRBV11-2 with TRBJ2-1; D possibly corresponds to TRBD2 (6 bases). Germline V CDR1 and CDR2: SGHAT, FQNNGV. V lost 4 bases and J 2 bases, leaving 15 bases between the germline ends. This CDR3 is 16 amino acids long. In DNA, the CDR3 is TGTGCCAGCAGCTCTAATAGCGGAGGGACCTACAATGAGCAGTTCTTC. It codes for CASSSNSGGTYNEQFF.

This clonotype came up many times. The chain employs TRBV7-3 and TRBJ1-1; D is unclear. The germline CDR1 and CDR2 sequences are SGHTA and FQGTGA. The V and J ends lost 0 bases and 1 base respectively, with 3 bases between them. This CDR3 region has 13 residues. The CDR3 DNA reads as TGTGCCAGCAGCTTAACCTGGAACACTGAAGCTTTCTTT. It specifies CASSLTWNTEAFF.

The chain has TRBV12-5 and TRBJ2-1, with D hard to call. V was cut by 7 bases and J by 0 bases, with 13 bases left in between. The CDR3 extends over 15 amino acids. CDR1 is LGHNT and CDR2 is FRNRAP in the germline V gene. The CDR3 is CASAPVLSSYNEQFF. CDR3 DNA: TGTGCTAGTGCTCCGGTCCTCAGCTCCTACAATGAGCAGTTCTTC.

The V call is TRBV2, the J call TRBJ1-3; D is unclear. The V end was cut by 6 bases, the J end by 8 bases, with 20 bases between. The CDR3 length is 15 residues. Germline V lookup: CDR1 SNHLY, CDR2 FYNNEI. The CDR3 reads CASRKNQDAWDTIYF. Written as DNA, the CDR3 is TGTGCCAGCAGAAAGAATCAGGACGCTTGGGACACCATATATTTT. The full variable domain, completed using reference TRBV2 and TRBJ1-3, is EPEVTQTPSHQVTQMGQEVILRCVPISNHLYFYWYRQILGQKVEFLVSFYNNEISEKSEIFDDQFSVERPDGSNFTLKIRSTKLEDSAMYFCASRKNQDAWDTIYFGEGSWLTVV.

The sample holds a few counts of this clonotype. The J gene is TRBJ1-1, the V gene TRBV20-1; D call uncertain. Germline CDR1 reads DFQATT; CDR2 reads SNEGSKA (reference sequence). This CDR3 spans 14 amino acids. The V end lost 3 bases, the J end lost 0 bases, and 11 bases lay between the germline ends. The CDR3 DNA sequence: TGCAGTGCTAGTCTGGGTGTTGTGAACACTGAAGCTTTCTTT. Its translation is CSASLGVVNTEAFF.

The rearrangement joins TRBV29-1 to TRBJ2-3; maybe TRBD2 (5 bases). Germline CDR1 and CDR2: SQVTM and ANQGSEA. The CDR3 consists of 14 residues. V was trimmed by 6 bases and J by 0 bases, leaving 13 bases between them. CDR3 sequence: CSVGLLASTDTQYF. The CDR3 DNA reads TGCAGCGTCGGACTCCTTGCAAGCACAGATACGCAGTATTTT.

In its sample, this clonotype was seen a few times. The DNA for the CDR3 is TGCAGTGCTACCGCGGGGGCCGGAGCCAAAAACATTCAGTACTTC. This sequence encodes CSATAGAGAKNIQYF. The chain combines TRBV20-1 with TRBJ2-4, with TRBD2 as a possible D gene (7 bases). The CDR3 is 15 residues long. Trimming cost V 4 bases and J 0 bases, with 13 bases left between them. Germline CDR1 DFQATT, CDR2 SNEGSKA (reference sequence).

This clonotype was seen at least ten times. The CDR3 nucleotides are TGTGCCAGCAGTCGAACTTATAGCGGGATCAGGGACGAGCAGTACTTC. It specifies CASSRTYSGIRDEQYF. The rearrangement joins TRBV27 to TRBJ2-7; 8 bases align to TRBD2. This CDR3 region has 16 residues. Trimming cost V 5 bases and J 5 bases; bases outside gene matches: 14. Germline values: CDR1 MNHEY, CDR2 SMNVEV (reference sequence).

The gene calls are TRBV25-1 and TRBJ1-2; 8 bases are a match to TRBD1. CDR3 length equals 13 residues. CDR1 is MGHDK and CDR2 is SYGVNS in the germline V gene. After removal of 4 bases from V and 7 bases from J, the junction contained 5 bases not matched to a gene. CDR3 DNA sequence: TGTGCCAGCAGTGTCCAGGGGGCTCGTGGCTACACCTTC. This sequence encodes CASSVQGARGYTF.

This clonotype was found many times. The chain is built from TRBV5-1 and TRBJ2-3; D might be TRBD2 (6 bases). Trimming pared 4 bases from V and 1 base from J, leaving 22 bases between. Germline assignment: CDR1 SGHRS and CDR2 YFSETQ. The CDR3 extends over 18 amino acids. DNA of the CDR3: TGCGCCAGCAGCAACAAAGGACTACTTTCATACGGCACAGATACGCAGTATTTT. Protein: CASSNKGLLSYGTDTQYF.

This clonotype has a handful of counts. The chain carries TRBV6-5 and TRBJ1-2; D might be TRBD1 (5 bases). The germline CDR1 and CDR2 sequences are MNHEY and SVGAGI. V was trimmed by 0 bases and J by 3 bases, leaving 14 bases between them. This CDR3 spans 16 amino acids. The CDR3 nucleotides read TGTGCCAGCAGTTACTCGAGGCAGGGAGGGGACTATGGCTACACCTTC. This codes for CASSYSRQGGDYGYTF.

The chain couples TRBV6-2 or TRBV6-3 to TRBJ2-7, with a weak D call TRBD1 (5 bases). The CDR3 has 14 residues. V was trimmed by 2 bases and J by 7 bases, leaving 15 bases between them. The germline V gene encodes CDR1 MNHEY and CDR2 SVGEGT. For the CDR3, the DNA is TGTGCCAGCAGTTACGCAGGGTTCGCGGAAGAGCAGTACTTC. Encoded protein: CASSYAGFAEEQYF.